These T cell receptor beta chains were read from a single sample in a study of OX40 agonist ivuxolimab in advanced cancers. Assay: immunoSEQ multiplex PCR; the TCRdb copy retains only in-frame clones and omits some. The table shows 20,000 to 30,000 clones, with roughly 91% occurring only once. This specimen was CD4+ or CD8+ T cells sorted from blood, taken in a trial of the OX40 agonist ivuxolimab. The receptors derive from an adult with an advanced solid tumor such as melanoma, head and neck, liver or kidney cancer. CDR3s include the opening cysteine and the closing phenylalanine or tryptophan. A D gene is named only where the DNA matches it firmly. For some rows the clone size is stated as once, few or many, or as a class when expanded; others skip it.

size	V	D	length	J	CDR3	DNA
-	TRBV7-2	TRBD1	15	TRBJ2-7	CASSLGAGGPYEQYF	TGTGCCAGCAGCTTAGGGGCAGGGGGCCCCTACGAGCAGTACTTC
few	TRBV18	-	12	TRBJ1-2	CASSLGTAQKGF	TGTGCCAGCTCACTCGGGACGGCGCAAAAAGGCTTC
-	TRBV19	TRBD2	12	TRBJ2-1	CATSPGLVKQFF	TGTGCCACCTCTCCGGGACTAGTTAAGCAGTTCTTC
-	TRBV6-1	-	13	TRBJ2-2	CASSVQNTGELFF	TGTGCCAGCAGTGTACAAAACACCGGGGAGCTGTTTTTT
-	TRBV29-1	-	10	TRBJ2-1	CSVLWGEQFF	TGCAGCGTTCTTTGGGGCGAGCAGTTCTTC
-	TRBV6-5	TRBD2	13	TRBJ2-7	CAVRLAGLGEQYF	TGTGCCGTCCGATTAGCGGGATTGGGGGAGCAGTACTTC
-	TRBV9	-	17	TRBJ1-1	CASSVVLAPLGRTEAFF	TGTGCCAGCAGCGTAGTACTGGCTCCCTTGGGGAGAACTGAAGCTTTCTTT
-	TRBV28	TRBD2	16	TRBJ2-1	CASSPRTSGANNEQFF	TGTGCCAGCAGCCCAAGAACTAGCGGGGCCAACAATGAGCAGTTCTTC
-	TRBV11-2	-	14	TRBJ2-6	CASSSTDGANVLTF	TGTGCCAGCAGCTCCACCGACGGGGCCAACGTCCTGACTTTC
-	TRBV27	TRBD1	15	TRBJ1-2	CASRHDRGGTYGYTF	TGTGCCAGCAGACACGACAGGGGTGGAACCTATGGCTACACCTTC
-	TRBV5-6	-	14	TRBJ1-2	CASSLIRGDYGYTF	TGTGCCAGCAGCTTGATAAGGGGCGACTATGGCTACACCTTC
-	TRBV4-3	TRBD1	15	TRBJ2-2	CASTPGQGAPGELFF	TGCGCCAGCACTCCGGGACAGGGGGCGCCCGGGGAGCTGTTTTTT
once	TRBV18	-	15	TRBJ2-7	CASSPPGSSSYEQYF	TGTGCCAGCTCACCCCCGGGATCATCCTCCTACGAGCAGTACTTC
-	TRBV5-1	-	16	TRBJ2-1	CASSLAAPGPYNEQFF	TGCGCCAGCAGCTTGGCGGCCCCGGGGCCCTACAATGAGCAGTTCTTC
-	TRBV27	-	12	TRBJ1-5	CASSASNQPQHF	TGTGCCAGCAGTGCTAGCAATCAGCCCCAGCATTTT
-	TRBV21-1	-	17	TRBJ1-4	CASSKERGDRQPEKLFF	TGTGCCAGCAGCAAAGAAAGAGGTGATAGGCAGCCGGAAAAACTGTTTTTT
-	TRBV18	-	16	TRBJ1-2	CASSPLEGPENYGYTF	TGTGCCAGCTCACCACTCGAGGGACCAGAAAACTATGGCTACACCTTC
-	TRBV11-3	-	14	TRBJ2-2	CASSFRGNTGELFF	TGTGCCAGCAGCTTCCGGGGAAACACCGGGGAGCTGTTTTTT
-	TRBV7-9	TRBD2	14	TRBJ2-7	CASSLSGRYYEQYF	TGTGCCAGCAGCCTTAGCGGGAGGTACTACGAGCAGTACTTC
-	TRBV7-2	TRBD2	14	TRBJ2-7	CASSPGGTAYEQYF	TGTGCCAGCAGCCCCGGGGGGACCGCCTACGAGCAGTACTTC
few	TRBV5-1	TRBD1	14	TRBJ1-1	CASRRTGGDTEAFF	TGCGCCAGCAGGCGGACAGGGGGTGACACTGAAGCTTTCTTT
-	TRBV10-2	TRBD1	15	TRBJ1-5	CASSGGQGSNQPQHF	TGCGCCAGCAGCGGGGGACAGGGGAGCAATCAGCCCCAGCATTTT
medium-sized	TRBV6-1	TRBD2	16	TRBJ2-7	CASRESSGGASYEQYF	TGTGCCAGCAGAGAATCTAGCGGGGGGGCCTCCTACGAGCAGTACTTC